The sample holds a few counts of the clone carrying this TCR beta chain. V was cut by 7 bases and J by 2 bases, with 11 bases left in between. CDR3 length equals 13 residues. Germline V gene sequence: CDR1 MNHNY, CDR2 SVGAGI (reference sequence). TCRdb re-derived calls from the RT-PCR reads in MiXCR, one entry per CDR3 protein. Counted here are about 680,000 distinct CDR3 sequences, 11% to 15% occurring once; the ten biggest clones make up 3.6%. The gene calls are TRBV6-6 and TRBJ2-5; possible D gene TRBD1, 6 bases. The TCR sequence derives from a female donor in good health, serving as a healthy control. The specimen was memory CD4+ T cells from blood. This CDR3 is CASNQDRQETQYF. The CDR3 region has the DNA TGTGCCAGCAATCAGGACAGACAAGAGACCCAGTACTTC.